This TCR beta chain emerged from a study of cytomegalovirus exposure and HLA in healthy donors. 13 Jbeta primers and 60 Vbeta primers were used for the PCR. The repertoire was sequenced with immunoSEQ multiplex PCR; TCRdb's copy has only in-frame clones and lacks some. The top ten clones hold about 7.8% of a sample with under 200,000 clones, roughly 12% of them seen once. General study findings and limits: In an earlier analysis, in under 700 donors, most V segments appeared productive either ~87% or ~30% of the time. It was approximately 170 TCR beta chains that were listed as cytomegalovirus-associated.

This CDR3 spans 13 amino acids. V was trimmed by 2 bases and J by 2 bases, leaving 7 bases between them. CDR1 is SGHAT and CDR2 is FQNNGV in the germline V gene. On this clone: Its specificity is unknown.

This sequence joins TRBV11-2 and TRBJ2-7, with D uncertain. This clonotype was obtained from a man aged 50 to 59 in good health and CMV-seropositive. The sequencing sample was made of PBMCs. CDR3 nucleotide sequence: TGTGCCAGCAGCTTATCTGGGCCCTACGAGCAGTACTTC. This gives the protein CASSLSGPYEQYF.